A single sample is the source of the 5 T cell receptor beta chains below, sequenced in a study of T-cell reconstitution after alpha-beta-depleted transplantation in children. Construction of the TCRbeta library involved unique molecular identifiers. TCRdb reanalysed the PCR reads using MiXCR and keeps one entry per CDR3 protein. The sample shows approximately 220,000 distinct CDR3 sequences, roughly 18% of them seen only once. The material was PBMCs, mostly from graft donor cells, obtained 360 days after TCRalphabeta/CD19-depleted stem cell transplant. The receptors here all came from a male patient aged 2 to 9 who had a stem cell transplant for acute lymphoblastic leukemia, so the T cells may come from the graft donor.

This clonotype was seen ten or more times. V and J are TRBV19 and TRBJ1-5; D uncertain. V gave up 0 bases and J gave up 4 bases, with 4 bases separating them. The CDR3 has 13 residues. Germline V gene sequence: CDR1 LNHDA, CDR2 SQIVND (reference sequence). This CDR3 is CASSIEGNQPQHF. CDR3 nucleotides: TGTGCCAGTAGTATAGAAGGGAATCAGCCCCAGCATTTT.

The genes are TRBV7-6 and TRBJ2-2, with 16 bases lining up with TRBD2. Germline V gives CDR1 SGHVS, CDR2 FNYEAQ. This CDR3 has 19 residues. The V gene end was trimmed by 4 bases and the J gene end by 3 bases; junction bases not matched to a gene: 8. This CDR3 reads CASSSEGLAGGPYTGELFF. The CDR3 DNA follows: TGTGCCAGCAGCTCAGAGGGACTAGCGGGGGGGCCGTACACCGGGGAGCTGTTTTTT.

This clonotype was detected many times. The chain has TRBV25-1 and TRBJ2-1; TRBD2 agrees at 10 bases. The CDR3 consists of 14 residues. The germline V gene has CDR1 MGHDK and CDR2 SYGVNS. V lost 6 bases and J lost 5; bases outside the gene matches: 4. CDR3 DNA: TGTGCCAGCAGGACGAGCGGGGGGGACAATGAGCAGTTCTTC. Translation gives CASRTSGGDNEQFF.

In its sample, this clonotype was seen a few times. In DNA form, the CDR3 reads TGTGCCAGCAGCTTTCGGACAGGCATCAATTCACCCCTCCACTTT. Protein sequence: CASSFRTGINSPLHF. The rearrangement joins TRBV3-1 to TRBJ1-6; 7 bases align to TRBD1. CDR3 size: 15 residues. Unmatched junction bases numbered 8, after V lost 5 bases and J lost 7 bases. CDR1 is LGHDT and CDR2 is YNNKEL in the germline V gene (reference sequence). Complete variable domain (other parts from reference TRBV3-1 and TRBJ1-6): DTAVSQTPKYLVTQMGNDKSIKCEQNLGHDTMYWYKQDSKKFLKIMFSYNNKELIINETVPNRFSPKSPDKAHLNLHINSLELGDSAVYFCASSFRTGINSPLHFGNGTRLTVT.

This clonotype turned up a few times. This chain joins TRBV5-1 and TRBJ2-7; no firm D call. The V end lost 6 bases, the J end lost 3 bases, and 19 bases lay between the germline ends. This CDR3 spans 15 amino acids. The germline gives CDR1 SGHRS, CDR2 YFSETQ. CDR3 DNA sequence: TGCGCCAGCAATAGTGGCCTCTCAGCAATCTACGAGCAGTACTTC. Amino acid sequence: CASNSGLSAIYEQYF.